The rows below give T cell receptor beta chains drawn from one sample of a study of OX40 agonist ivuxolimab in advanced cancers. The assay was immunoSEQ multiplex PCR, and TCRdb's table has in-frame clones only and misses some. Among roughly 73,000 clones listed, roughly 88% were seen once. Sequencing was performed on CD4+ or CD8+ T cells sorted from blood, taken in a trial of the OX40 agonist ivuxolimab. These receptor sequences come from an adult with an advanced solid tumor such as melanoma, head and neck, liver or kidney cancer. Both conserved end residues are part of each CDR3. A D gene is named only where the DNA matches it firmly. Size tells how often a clone was seen (once, few, many) or the class of an expanded clone, and some rows leave it out.

clone size	D gene	J gene	V gene	CDR3 DNA	CDR3 protein
once	.	TRBJ2-5	TRBV5-1	TGCGCCAGCATTCCAGAGGGCGCGGGTCAAGAGACCCAGTACTTC	CASIPEGAGQETQYF
.	TRBD2	TRBJ2-1	TRBV11-1	TGTGCCAGCAGCTTGGGGACTAGCGGGAGTTCCTACAATGAGCAGTTCTTC	CASSLGTSGSSYNEQFF
.	TRBD2	TRBJ2-7	TRBV29-1	TGCAGCGTCATGCCGGGAGGACGTTACGAGCAGTACTTC	CSVMPGGRYEQYF
.	.	TRBJ1-1	TRBV9	TGTGCCAGCAGCTTAGGACTCTTGAACACTGAAGCTTTCTTT	CASSLGLLNTEAFF
.	TRBD1	TRBJ2-7	TRBV6-6	TGTGCCAGCTCACAGGGGGCAGGAGAGCAGTACTTC	CASSQGAGEQYF
.	.	TRBJ1-1	TRBV6-5	TGTGCCAACAGAAAGGGCCCAAACACTGAAGCTTTCTTT	CANRKGPNTEAFF
.	.	TRBJ2-3	TRBV28	TGTGCCAGCAAGGTGTCTAGGGGCACAGATACGCAGTATTTT	CASKVSRGTDTQYF
.	TRBD1	TRBJ2-2	TRBV19	TGTGCCAGTAGCCGACAGGGGCTGAACACCGGGGAGCTGTTTTTT	CASSRQGLNTGELFF
.	.	TRBJ2-7	TRBV19	TGTGCCAGTATTCGGAGACACGGCATAAGTTCCTACGAGCAGTACTTC	CASIRRHGISSYEQYF
.	.	TRBJ1-1	TRBV30	TGTGCCTGGACCCGAGGGTCGAACACTGAAGCTTTCTTT	CAWTRGSNTEAFF
.	TRBD1	TRBJ2-7	TRBV6-5	TGTGCCAGCAGTTATAGGGGGCCCACCTACGAGCAGTACTTC	CASSYRGPTYEQYF
few	.	TRBJ2-2	TRBV4-2	TGTGCCAGCAGCCCCACCCCCCGTTCTGGGGCAAGCGGGGAGCTGTTTTTT	CASSPTPRSGASGELFF
.	.	TRBJ1-1	TRBV30	TGTGCCTGGAAGAAAGGGGGTGAAGCTTTCTTT	CAWKKGGEAFF
once	TRBD2	TRBJ2-3	TRBV5-1	TGCGCCAGCAGCAAGGGACTAGCGGGAACAGATACGCAGTATTTT	CASSKGLAGTDTQYF
.	TRBD1	TRBJ1-4	TRBV9	TGTGCCAGCAGCGCCGATTCCAGGGGGTTCGAGGAAAAACTGTTTTTT	CASSADSRGFEEKLFF
.	TRBD1	TRBJ2-5	TRBV18	TGTGCCAGCTCACAGGGGGCCCTCCAAGAGACCCAGTACTTC	CASSQGALQETQYF
.	.	TRBJ1-1	TRBV5-8	TGTGCCAGCAGCCAATCCTGGGCGAACACTGAAGCTTTCTTT	CASSQSWANTEAFF
few	.	TRBJ1-4	TRBV28	TGTGCCAGCAGTTTATCTGGGATCCTAAATGAAAAACTGTTTTTT	CASSLSGILNEKLFF
.	.	TRBJ1-5	TRBV29-1	TGCAGCGCCGGGCTGGGGGATAGCAATCAGCCCCAGCATTTT	CSAGLGDSNQPQHF
.	.	TRBJ1-5	TRBV2	TGTGCCAGCAGTGAGGCACCCAGGGCGCCCCAGCATTTT	CASSEAPRAPQHF
once	TRBD2	TRBJ2-2	TRBV7-2	TGTGCCAGCAGCTTAGAAGGCGGGAGGGAGAACACCGGGGAGCTGTTTTTT	CASSLEGGRENTGELFF